The T cell receptor (beta chain) described here comes from a study of identical twins (dated by TCRdb to 2015 to 2016). As for the study more broadly: To test whether fetal clonotypes persist, the study used deep sequencing on TCR alpha and beta repertoires from monozygotic twins, unrelated adults of various ages, and cord blood. Replicate twin experiments were performed at different times using different library preparation protocols to rule out contamination.

Every donor in the study was a healthy Caucasian. The twin cohort consisted of three pairs of female monozygotic twins, all aged 18 to 29 years. Miltenyi CD45RO+ enrichment and human naive T-cell isolation kits were used to isolate memory (CD45RO+) and naive T cells from PBMC. General study outcomes and caveats: Recombination models systematically underestimated out-of-frame TCR alpha sharing in monozygotic twins but agreed with sharing between unrelated individuals. Fewer insertions were carried by abundant cord blood beta clonotypes; a weaker similar trend was observed in young adult naive repertoires, while no such trend was observed in memory repertoires. Invariant T cells such as MAIT and iNKT could partly confound zero-insertion analyses, though diverse VJ usage argued against this for most clonotypes. Conclusions relied on cross-sectional statistical analysis, since the same donors could not be followed over many years. Compared with coincidental sharing between unrelated individuals, an excess of low generation-probability sequences was observed among out-of-frame TCR alpha sequences shared between twins. The excess sharing between twins in beta out-of-frame sequences was weaker because fewer shared sequences reduced the signal-to-noise ratio.

Including cysteine and phenylalanine, the CDR3 has 16 amino acids. Only the CDR3 part of the read is kept: 48 bases, read in frame from the first base. Trimming costs V 1 base and J 3 bases, and their ends lie 12 bases apart. Sequences LNHNV (CDR1) and YYDKDF (CDR2) are obtained from the germline V gene (reference sequence). In this sample, this clonotype turned up many times. Its antigen is currently not known. No base quality values were provided; no much bigger clone lies one nucleotide off. The library was produced with 5' RACE. The listed sequencing device is Illumina HiSeq 2000. A universal primer binding site was added through template switching, and the final cDNA carried a unique molecular identifier so that TCR cDNA molecules could be counted accurately. Specific primers in the conserved constant-segment region were used to synthesize first-strand cDNA for the TCR alpha and beta chains. To control for contamination, every cDNA library was double barcoded, receiving both a SMART-Mk sample barcode and Illumina barcodes. TruSeq adapter sequences, together with Illumina sample barcodes, were added in two successive PCR steps. The Illumina HiSeq platform was used with custom primers to sequence TCR alpha and beta cDNA libraries. Under the source paper's analysis protocol: MiGEC processed the raw reads to extract unique molecular identifiers, while MiXCR was used to determine the CDR3 positions. For each individual, recombination models were inferred using an EM algorithm with the repgenHMM and IGoR tools. The tcR package in R was used for shared clonotype analysis, with sharing normalized by the product of cloneset sizes. To study raw recombination without the effects of thymic and clonal selection, out-of-frame nonproductive sequences were analyzed. The public sequencing data were trimmed at Q25 with fastp and processed into clonotypes with MiXCR by TCRdb, which kept only in-frame beta chains. Entries that share a CDR3 protein sequence are merged under the most common genes and DNA. The V and J calls and clone size come from TCRdb's table, not from the authors' own analysis. This sample is represented by about 200,000 distinct CDR3 sequences; about 7.5% of them were singletons. 1.5% to 2.5% of the sample is held by the ten biggest clonotypes.

These data also featured in a second study, about yellow fever vaccine responses in identical twins. Reported in the second study: The T cell response to vaccination in identical twins was reported by the authors to appear partly convergent and partly personalized. Focusing on identical twins, the study followed the T cell clones that responded to the vaccine, and did so with precision.

The sequenced material came from memory (CD45RO+) T cells sorted from blood. Explained via the paper, the cell subset or site label denotes: CD45RO+ enriched T cells. This sequence uses TRBV15 and TRBJ1-4; the D gene identity is not certain. This TCR came from a young woman in good health. The CDR3 protein: CATSRGSAAPNEKLFF. The nucleotide sequence reads as follows: TGTGCCACCAGCAGAGGGTCGGCGGCACCTAATGAAAAACTGTTTTTT.